This T cell receptor (beta chain) was captured in a study of blood T cell repertoires in COVID-19. This clone was found a few times. In the authors' workflow: Researchers report that nucleated cell counts were estimated from reference gene primer amplification. Sequencing used immunoSEQ multiplex PCR; TCRdb keeps in-frame clones, though not all of them. V and J calls and clone size are copied from that table; D and trimming were computed from the DNA. The repertoire holds about 240,000 clones, 70% to 90% seen once, with 3% to 4% in the top ten. Germline lookup yields CDR1 LNHNV and CDR2 YYDKDF (reference sequence). The CDR3 is made up of 19 amino acids. V lost 0 bases to trimming and J lost 5 bases; unmatched junction nucleotides: 13.

The source of this sequence is a woman between 40 and 50 years old with acute COVID-19. This rearrangement joins TRBV15 to TRBJ2-5; the match to TRBD1 covers 12 bases. Specimen: PBMCs or T cells enriched from blood (not recorded which). The CDR3 loop reads CATSREVGPGQGAPETQYF. Written as DNA, the CDR3 is TGTGCCACCAGCAGAGAAGTAGGACCGGGACAGGGGGCCCCGGAGACCCAGTACTTC. The full variable domain, completed using reference TRBV15 and TRBJ2-5, is DAMVIQNPRYQVTQFGKPVTLSCSQTLNHNVMYWYQQKSSQAPKLLFHYYDKDFNNEADTPDNFQSRRPNTSFCFLDIRSPGLGDTAMYLCATSREVGPGQGAPETQYFGPGTRLLVL.